Listed here are 13 T cell receptor beta chains from one sample, sequenced in a study of cytomegalovirus exposure and HLA in healthy donors. With 60 Vbeta and 13 Jbeta primers, the PCR was carried out. Repertoires were generated with immunoSEQ multiplex PCR, while TCRdb's copy carries only in-frame clones and drops some. The sample gives about 120,000 clones, about 8.6% of which show up once; approximately 6.4% is in the top ten. Material for sequencing was PBMCs. These receptors originate from a woman in her 40s in good health and CMV-seropositive.

This clone was detected only a few times. V gene TRBV5-6 combines with J gene TRBJ2-1, with TRBD2 matching 16 bases. Unmatched junction bases numbered 6, after V lost 4 bases and J lost 8 bases. This CDR3 is 16 amino acids long. CDR1 and CDR2 (germline): SGHDT, YYEEEE. The chain's CDR3 is CASSPGTSGGAYEQFF. CDR3 in DNA: TGTGCCAGCAGCCCAGGGACTAGCGGGGGGGCCTATGAGCAGTTCTTC.

The chain is built from TRBV5-4 and TRBJ2-3; D is possibly TRBD2 (5 bases). The V end was cut by 10 bases, the J end by 0 bases, with 12 bases between. The germline CDR1 and CDR2 sequences are SGHNT and YYREEE (reference sequence). The CDR3 has 13 residues. The DNA of the CDR3 is TGTGCCTGGAGGAGGACTAGCACAGATACGCAGTATTTT. This gives the protein CAWRRTSTDTQYF.

The chain carries TRBV18 and TRBJ1-4, with no clear D. CDR1 is KGHSH and CDR2 is LQKENI in the germline V gene. Trimming removed 3 bases at V and 8 bases at J, with 10 bases between. This CDR3 has 13 residues. The CDR3 here is CASSPSPREKLFF. CDR3 bases: TGTGCCAGCTCACCGTCCCCCCGGGAAAAACTGTTTTTT.

The chain carries TRBV5-6 and TRBJ2-7; D might be TRBD2 (5 bases). The CDR3 contains 17 residues. CDR1 SGHDT and CDR2 YYEEEE come from the germline V gene. Deletions cut 2 bases from V and 3 bases from J, with 21 bases between. In DNA, the CDR3 is TGTGCCAGCAGCTTAAGCGGACTTATACGGCAACGCTACGAGCAGTACTTC. This gives the protein CASSLSGLIRQRYEQYF. The full variable domain, in which reference TRBV5-6 and TRBJ2-7 provide the parts outside the CDR3, is DAGVTQSPTHLIKTRGQQVTLRCSPKSGHDTVSWYQQALGQGPQFIFQYYEEEERQRGNFPDRFSGHQFPNYSSELNVNALLLGDSALYLCASSLSGLIRQRYEQYFGPGTRLTVT.

This clone was counted between two and nine times. The chain recombines TRBV5-4 with TRBJ1-1; D not certain. Germline assignment: CDR1 SGHNT and CDR2 YYREEE (reference sequence). This CDR3 comprises 14 residues. Trimming took off 2 bases at V and 1 base at J, with 9 bases between the two ends. The CDR3 loop is CASSLADWNTEAFF. DNA for the CDR3: TGTGCCAGCAGCTTAGCAGACTGGAACACTGAAGCTTTCTTT.

This clone appeared a few times. The CDR3 DNA follows: TGTGCCAGCAGCCCAGCGGGGGTAAGCACAGATACGCAGTATTTT. Amino acid sequence: CASSPAGVSTDTQYF. V and J are TRBV7-2 and TRBJ2-3; 8 bases match TRBD2. Per the germline V gene, CDR1 is SGHTA and CDR2 is FQGNSA. V lost 5 bases and J lost 0; bases outside the gene matches: 4. The CDR3 runs 15 residues.

The CDR3 DNA sequence: TGTGCCAGCAGTTATAGATACCAAGAGACCCAGTACTTC. Translated: CASSYRYQETQYF. This chain connects TRBV27 to TRBJ2-5; D gene ambiguous. This CDR3 is built from 13 residues. V gave up 4 bases and J gave up 0 bases, with 6 bases separating them. Germline CDR1 and CDR2: MNHEY and SMNVEV (reference sequence).

This clone was seen a handful of times. The chain has TRBV5-1 and TRBJ2-5, with 8 bases that match TRBD1. The germline V gene has CDR1 SGHRS and CDR2 YFSETQ. Unmatched junction bases numbered 6, after V lost 3 bases and J lost 2 bases. The CDR3 sequence is 15 residues long. This chain's CDR3 is CASSSPDRGQETQYF. The CDR3 bases are TGCGCCAGCAGCTCGCCCGACAGGGGACAAGAGACCCAGTACTTC. Variable domain in full (rest from reference TRBV5-1 and TRBJ2-5): KAGVTQTPRYLIKTRGQQVTLSCSPISGHRSVSWYQQTPGQGLQFLFEYFSETQRNKGNFPGRFSGRQFSNSRSEMNVSTLELGDSALYLCASSSPDRGQETQYFGPGTRLLVL.

V is TRBV5-1 and J is TRBJ2-2, with D perhaps matching TRBD1 (6 bases). The CDR3 totals 16 residues. The V end was cut by 2 bases, the J end by 2 bases, with 13 bases between. The germline V gene encodes CDR1 SGHRS and CDR2 YFSETQ. This chain's CDR3 is CASSLVGTSNTGELFF. In DNA form, the CDR3 reads TGCGCCAGCAGCTTAGTCGGGACATCAAACACCGGGGAGCTGTTTTTT.

This clone has a handful of counts. Here the CDR3 reads CAISERDRGTTNEKLFF. The DNA for the CDR3 is TGTGCCATCAGTGAACGGGACAGGGGGACAACTAATGAAAAACTGTTTTTT. This chain joins TRBV10-3 and TRBJ1-4; 11 bases agree with TRBD1. This CDR3 is built from 17 residues. V gave up 3 bases and J gave up 0 bases; unmatched junction bases: 3. The V gene's germline CDR1 is ENHRY and CDR2 SYGVKD.

This clone appeared a few times. The chain combines TRBV5-1 with TRBJ2-5; 8 nucleotides agree with TRBD2. This CDR3 has 13 amino acids. CDR1 and CDR2 from the germline V gene are SGHRS and YFSETQ. The junction had 3 bases not matched to a gene; V was cut back by 4 bases and J by 4 bases. Here the CDR3 reads CASSPGTRETQYF. The CDR3 nucleotides read TGCGCCAGCAGCCCCGGGACTAGAGAGACCCAGTACTTC.

The chain recombines TRBV10-3 with TRBJ2-3; TRBD1 matches at 10 bases. This CDR3 comprises 18 residues. V lost 0 bases, J lost 1 base, and 7 bases stayed unmatched. The germline gives CDR1 ENHRY, CDR2 SYGVKD. In DNA, the CDR3 is TGTGCCATCAGTGAGTCGAGAGACAGGGGGCTCGGCACAGATACGCAGTATTTT. Translation: CAISESRDRGLGTDTQYF.

V and J are TRBV9 and TRBJ2-7; TRBD1 matches at 9 bases. Per germline, CDR1 SGDLS and CDR2 YYNGEE. V gave up 0 bases and J gave up 1 base; unmatched junction bases: 11. There are 18 residues in the CDR3. Written as DNA, the CDR3 is TGTGCCAGCAGCGTAGAAGGAACAGGGGGCGGGGTGTCCTACGAGCAGTACTTC. Translation: CASSVEGTGGGVSYEQYF.